This TCR beta chain emerged from a study of T cells in Graves' hyperthyroidism and ophthalmopathy. General observations from the study: Most thyroid clonotypes expanded above 0.001 appeared in blood too. Ophthalmopathy was predicted by the model a median of around 5.9 months ahead of onset.

Germline CDR1 and CDR2: PRHDT and FYEKMQ (reference sequence). V lost 0 bases, J lost 4 bases, and 4 bases stayed unmatched. The CDR3 is 18 residues long. This clonotype was picked up a small number of times. Its antigen is unknown. The CDR3 regions of TCR beta were amplified from RNA transcripts. Initially, a first-round RT-PCR of the TCR CDR3 employed the HTBI primer set. TCRdb recomputed calls from the multiplex PCR reads with MiXCR, one row per CDR3 protein. This sample has 250,000 to 300,000 distinct CDR3 sequences, with 13% found just once. Sequenced material: blood. The sequence was obtained from a woman in her twenties or thirties with Graves' hyperthyroidism that later progressed to Graves' ophthalmopathy. V gene TRBV13 combines with J gene TRBJ2-2; the match to TRBD2 covers 14 bases. CDR3 in DNA: TGTGCCAGCAGCTTAGGGAGGACTAGCGGGAGGACCACCGGGGAGCTGTTTTTT. Encoded protein: CASSLGRTSGRTTGELFF. Looking up the rest from reference TRBV13 and TRBJ2-2 gives the full variable domain: AAGVIQSPRHLIKEKRETATLKCYPIPRHDTVYWYQQGPGQDPQFLISFYEKMQSDKGSIPDRFSAQQFSDYHSELNMSSLELGDSALYFCASSLGRTSGRTTGELFFGEGSRLTVL.